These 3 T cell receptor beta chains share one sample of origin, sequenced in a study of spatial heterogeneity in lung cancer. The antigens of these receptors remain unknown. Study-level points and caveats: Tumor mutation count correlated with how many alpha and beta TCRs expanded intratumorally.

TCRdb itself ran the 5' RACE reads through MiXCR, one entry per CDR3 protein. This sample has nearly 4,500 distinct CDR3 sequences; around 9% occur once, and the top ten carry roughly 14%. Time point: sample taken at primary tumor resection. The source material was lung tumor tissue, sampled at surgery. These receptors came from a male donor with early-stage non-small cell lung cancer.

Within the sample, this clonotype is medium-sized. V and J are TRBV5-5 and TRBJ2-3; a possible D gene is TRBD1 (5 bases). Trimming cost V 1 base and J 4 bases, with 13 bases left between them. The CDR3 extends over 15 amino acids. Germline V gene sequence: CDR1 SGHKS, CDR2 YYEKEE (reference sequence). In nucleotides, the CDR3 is TGTGCCAGCAGCTTGAGGGGAAGTTGGGCAGATACGCAGTATTTT. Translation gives CASSLRGSWADTQYF.

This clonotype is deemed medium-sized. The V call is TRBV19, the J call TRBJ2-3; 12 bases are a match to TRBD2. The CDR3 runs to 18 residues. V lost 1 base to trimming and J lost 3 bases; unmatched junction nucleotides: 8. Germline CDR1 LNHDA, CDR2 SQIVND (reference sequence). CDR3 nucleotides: TGTGCCAGTAGTATAGTGGGAGCCGGGACTAGCGGGACAGATACGCAGTATTTT. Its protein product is CASSIVGAGTSGTDTQYF.

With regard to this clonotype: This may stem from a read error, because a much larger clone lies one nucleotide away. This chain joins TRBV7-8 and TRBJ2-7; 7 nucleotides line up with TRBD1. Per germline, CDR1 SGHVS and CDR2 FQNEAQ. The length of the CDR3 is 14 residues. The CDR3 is CASSSRDSKDEQNF. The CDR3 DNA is TGTGCCAGCAGCTCCCGGGACAGTAAAGACGAGCAGAACTTC. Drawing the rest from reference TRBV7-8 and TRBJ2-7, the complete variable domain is GAGVSQSPRYKVAKRGQDVALRCDPISGHVSLFWYQQALGQGPEFLTYFQNEAQLDKSGLPSDRFFAERPEGSVSTLKIQRTQQEDSAVYLCASSSRDSKDEQNFGPGTRLTVT.